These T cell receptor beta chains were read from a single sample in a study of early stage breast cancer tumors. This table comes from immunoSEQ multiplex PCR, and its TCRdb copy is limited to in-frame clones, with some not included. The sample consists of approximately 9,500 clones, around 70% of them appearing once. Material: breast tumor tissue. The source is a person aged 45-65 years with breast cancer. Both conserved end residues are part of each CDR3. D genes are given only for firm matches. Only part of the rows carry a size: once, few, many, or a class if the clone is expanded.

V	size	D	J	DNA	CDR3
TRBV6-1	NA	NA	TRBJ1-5	TGTGCCAGCAGTGAATATAACCTACAACGGCCCCAGCATTTT	CASSEYNLQRPQHF
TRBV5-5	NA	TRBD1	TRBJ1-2	TGTGCCAGCAGCGTACTACCGGGACAGGGTAATTATGGCTACACCTTC	CASSVLPGQGNYGYTF
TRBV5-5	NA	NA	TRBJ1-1	TGTGCCAGCAGCTTGGTGCAGGGGAGGTACACTGAAGCTTTCTTT	CASSLVQGRYTEAFF
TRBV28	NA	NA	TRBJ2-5	TGTGCCAGCAGTTCCTACCGGGGGCAGGCGGGGCAAGAGACCCAGTACTTC	CASSSYRGQAGQETQYF
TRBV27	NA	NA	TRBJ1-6	TGTGCCAGCAGTTTAGAGCCGGGACCGGGGTCACCCCTCCACTTT	CASSLEPGPGSPLHF
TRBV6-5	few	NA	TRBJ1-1	TGTGCCAGCAGTTATACGGTGCTAATGAACACTGAAGCTTTCTTT	CASSYTVLMNTEAFF
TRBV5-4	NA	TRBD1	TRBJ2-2	TGTGCCAGCACCCCGACAGGGGCCGGCACCGGGGAGCTGTTTTTT	CASTPTGAGTGELFF
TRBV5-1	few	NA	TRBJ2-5	TGCGCCAGCAGACTCCAAGAGACCCAGTACTTC	CASRLQETQYF
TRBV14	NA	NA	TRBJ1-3	TGTGCCAGCAGCCAAGATTGGGGAGCTGGAAACACCATATATTTT	CASSQDWGAGNTIYF
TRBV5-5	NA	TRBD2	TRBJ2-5	TGTGCCAGCAGCTTGGGACTAGGCGGGGGTGAGACCCAGTACTTC	CASSLGLGGGETQYF
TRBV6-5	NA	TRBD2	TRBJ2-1	TGTGCCAGCAGTTATATAGCGGGGGCCCGGAATGAGCAGTTCTTC	CASSYIAGARNEQFF
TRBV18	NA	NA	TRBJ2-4	TGTGCCAGCTCACCACCCGTGGGCAGGGGAAACATTCAGTACTTC	CASSPPVGRGNIQYF
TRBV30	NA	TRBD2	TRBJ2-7	TGTGCCTGGAGCAGACTAGCGGGAGTCTCCTACGAGCAGTACTTC	CAWSRLAGVSYEQYF
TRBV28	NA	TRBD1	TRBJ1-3	TGTGCCAGCAGTTTATTCGGACAGGGCTCTGGAAACACCATATATTTT	CASSLFGQGSGNTIYF
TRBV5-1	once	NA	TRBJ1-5	TGCGCCAGCAGCTTGGATTACCGGAAAAATCAGCCCCAGCATTTT	CASSLDYRKNQPQHF
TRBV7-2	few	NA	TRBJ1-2	TGTGCCAGCAGCCCGGAGGGTTATGGCTACACCTTC	CASSPEGYGYTF
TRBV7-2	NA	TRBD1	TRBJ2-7	TGTGCCAGCAGCTTATCTGGACAGGGGGCGGGAGAGCAGTACTTC	CASSLSGQGAGEQYF
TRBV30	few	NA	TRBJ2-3	TGTGCCTGGAGTGTACAAGTGGGGAACACAGATACGCAGTATTTT	CAWSVQVGNTDTQYF
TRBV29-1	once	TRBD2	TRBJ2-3	TGCAGCGTTGAAGATCCGGGAGGGATGGATACGCAGTATTTT	CSVEDPGGMDTQYF
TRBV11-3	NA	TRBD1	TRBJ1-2	TGTGCCAGCAGCCAATCGGACAGGCGTGGCTACACCTTC	CASSQSDRRGYTF
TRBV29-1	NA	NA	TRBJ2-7	TGCAGCGTTGAAACAGGGAAAGCCTACGAGCAGTACTTC	CSVETGKAYEQYF